These T cell receptor beta chains were read from a single sample in a study of T cell responses to AZD1222 COVID-19 vaccine. Profiled with immunoSEQ multiplex PCR; TCRdb holds only in-frame clones, not every one. Of about 130,000 clones listed, 88% are singletons. Sequenced material: peripheral blood, taken on day 0 of AZD1222 vaccination. These receptors were taken from an adult in good health. Both conserved end residues are part of each CDR3. The D gene is left open where the match is weak. Size tells how often a clone was seen (once, few, many) or the class of an expanded clone, and some rows leave it out.

>14|NA|TRBV7-9|TRBJ1-1|TRBD1
CAERQGPTGTEAFF
TGTGCCGAGCGACAGGGACCCACGGGGACTGAAGCTTTCTTT
>13|once|TRBV7-9|TRBJ1-3|NA
CASGTISGNTIYF
TGTGCCAGTGGGACAATCTCTGGAAACACCATATATTTT
>11|few|TRBV12-3/TRBV12-4|TRBJ2-1|NA
CASSDGREQFF
TGTGCCAGCAGTGATGGGCGGGAGCAGTTCTTC
>13|NA|TRBV21-1|TRBJ1-3|NA
CASPGLTGNTIYF
TGTGCCAGCCCGGGACTGACTGGAAACACCATATATTTT
>14|NA|TRBV24-1|TRBJ2-1|NA
CATTLGGGNNEQFF
TGTGCCACCACCTTAGGAGGAGGTAACAATGAGCAGTTCTTC
>17|NA|TRBV25-1|TRBJ2-3|TRBD2
CASSLTKGGTSVDTQYF
TGTGCCAGCAGTCTCACCAAAGGGGGGACTAGTGTCGATACGCAGTATTTT
>19|NA|TRBV7-8|TRBJ2-2|TRBD1
CASSFPDTGTGEKHGELFF
TGTGCCAGCAGCTTTCCGGACACCGGGACAGGGGAAAAGCACGGGGAGCTGTTTTTT
>15|NA|TRBV28|TRBJ1-6|TRBD1
CASSFSGGYNSPLHF
TGTGCCAGCAGTTTCTCAGGGGGCTATAATTCACCCCTCCACTTT
>13|once|TRBV4-2|TRBJ2-7|NA
CASSQRTRDGQYF
TGTGCCAGCAGCCAACGGACAAGGGACGGTCAGTACTTC
>13|NA|TRBV3-1/TRBV3-2|TRBJ1-4|NA
CASSRGTNEKLFF
TGTGCCAGCAGCCGCGGGACAAACGAAAAACTGTTTTTT
>12|few|TRBV12-3/TRBV12-4|TRBJ2-3|NA
CASSLSTDTQYF
TGTGCCAGCAGTCTGAGCACAGATACGCAGTATTTT
>20|NA|TRBV4-1|TRBJ2-1|TRBD2
CASSQLGLAGGRVGGNEQFF
TGCGCCAGCAGCCAATTAGGACTAGCGGGGGGGCGGGTCGGAGGCAATGAGCAGTTCTTC
>15|NA|TRBV7-9|TRBJ1-2|TRBD1
CASSLPGQGFHGYTF
TGTGCCAGCAGCTTACCGGGACAGGGGTTTCATGGCTACACCTTC
>15|NA|TRBV5-6|TRBJ2-7|TRBD2
CASSLGAGGPSEQYF
TGTGCCAGCAGCTTGGGCGCGGGAGGGCCGTCGGAGCAGTACTTC
>15|NA|TRBV5-4|TRBJ2-7|NA
CASSLKIGLDYEQYF
TGTGCCAGCAGCCTTAAGATTGGGTTAGACTACGAGCAGTACTTC
>13|NA|TRBV6-5|TRBJ1-5|NA
CASRQVSNQPQHF
TGTGCCAGCAGACAGGTTAGCAATCAGCCCCAGCATTTT
>17|NA|TRBV4-3|TRBJ2-7|TRBD1
CASSQDTGAVPTYEQYF
TGCGCCAGCAGCCAAGATACAGGGGCAGTCCCTACCTACGAGCAGTACTTC
>12|NA|TRBV7-9|TRBJ1-6|NA
CASSLDNSPLHF
TGTGCCAGCAGCTTAGACAATTCACCCCTCCACTTT
>12|once|TRBV4-2|TRBJ1-2|NA
CASSQEGVGYTF
TGTGCCAGCAGCCAAGAAGGAGTCGGCTACACCTTC
>14|NA|TRBV4-1|TRBJ1-6|NA
CASSQETATTPLHF
TGCGCCAGCAGCCAAGAAACAGCAACGACACCCCTCCACTTT
>16|NA|TRBV4-1|TRBJ2-2|NA
CASSQDPGADTGELFF
TGCGCCAGCAGCCAAGATCCGGGGGCGGACACCGGGGAGCTGTTTTTT
>12|NA|TRBV2|TRBJ1-1|TRBD1
CASKLGGVEAFF
TGTGCCAGCAAGCTAGGGGGCGTCGAAGCTTTCTTT
>13|NA|TRBV7-2|TRBJ2-5|NA
CASSLNKKETQYF
TGTGCCAGCAGCTTAAACAAAAAAGAGACCCAGTACTTC
>14|NA|TRBV13|TRBJ1-2|TRBD1
CASSSTGGDLGYTF
TGTGCCAGCAGTTCGACAGGGGGGGATTTAGGCTACACCTTC
>15|NA|TRBV10-3|TRBJ2-7|TRBD2
CAIRGATSGRNEQYF
TGTGCCATCAGGGGGGCTACTAGCGGGCGGAACGAGCAGTACTTC
>15|NA|TRBV5-4|TRBJ1-2|TRBD1
CASSLPGQGNYGYTF
TGTGCCAGCAGCTTGCCGGGACAGGGTAACTATGGCTACACCTTC
>14|NA|TRBV29-1|TRBJ2-7|TRBD1
CSVEGQGRRGEQYF
TGCAGCGTTGAGGGACAGGGAAGGAGGGGCGAGCAGTACTTC
>12|NA|TRBV2|TRBJ1-2|NA
CASTMSNYGYTF
TGTGCCAGCACTATGAGCAACTATGGCTACACCTTC
>15|NA|TRBV6-4|TRBJ1-5|NA
CANHYREDSNQPQHF
TGTGCCAACCATTACAGGGAGGATAGCAATCAGCCCCAGCATTTT
>14|once|TRBV6-2/TRBV6-3|TRBJ1-1|NA
CASSLPAVNTEAFF
TGTGCCAGCAGCCTCCCGGCTGTGAACACTGAAGCTTTCTTT
>13|NA|TRBV18|TRBJ2-4|NA
CASQLGDKNIQYF
TGTGCCAGCCAACTAGGCGACAAAAACATTCAGTACTTC
>17|NA|TRBV19|TRBJ1-2|NA
CASSMGGGRLVKYGYTF
TGTGCCAGTAGTATGGGGGGGGGCCGCTTGGTAAAATATGGCTACACCTTC
>12|NA|TRBV24-1|TRBJ2-7|NA
CATSPESHEQYF
TGTGCCACCAGTCCTGAGAGCCACGAGCAGTACTTC
>13|NA|TRBV7-7|TRBJ1-1|NA
CASSLDRYTEAFF
TGTGCTAGCAGCTTAGATCGGTACACTGAAGCTTTCTTT
>10|once|TRBV7-9|TRBJ1-2|NA
CVAETYGYTF
TGCGTAGCGGAGACCTATGGCTACACCTTC
>15|NA|TRBV6-5|TRBJ2-7|TRBD2
CATSSGLLRIYEQYF
TGTGCCACCAGTTCGGGACTACTAAGAATCTACGAGCAGTACTTC
>15|NA|TRBV11-3|TRBJ1-1|NA
CASSLRGRMNTEAFF
TGTGCCAGCAGCTTACGGGGGCGCATGAACACTGAAGCTTTCTTT
>14|NA|TRBV10-3|TRBJ1-3|NA
CATRLGHSGNTIYF
TGTGCCACTCGATTAGGGCACTCTGGAAACACCATATATTTT
>14|NA|TRBV5-6|TRBJ2-4|TRBD1
CASSVTGERNIQYF
TGTGCCAGCAGCGTGACAGGGGAACGAAACATTCAGTACTTC
>15|few|TRBV4-2|TRBJ2-2|NA
CASSQEFAESGELFF
TGTGCCAGCAGCCAAGAATTCGCGGAGTCCGGGGAGCTGTTTTTT
>13|NA|TRBV7-9|TRBJ1-5|NA
CASKRDGNQPQHF
TGTGCCAGCAAACGCGACGGAAATCAGCCCCAGCATTTT
>15|NA|TRBV25-1|TRBJ1-4|NA
CASSESARIGEKLFF
TGTGCCAGCAGTGAATCAGCCCGAATCGGCGAAAAACTGTTTTTT
>14|NA|TRBV29-1|TRBJ1-2|NA
CSVSTPPGNYGYTF
TGCAGCGTTTCGACCCCCCCGGGTAACTATGGCTACACCTTC
>14|NA|TRBV9|TRBJ2-1|TRBD2
CASSPGLAGVEQFF
TGTGCCAGCAGCCCGGGACTAGCGGGAGTCGAGCAGTTCTTC
>15|NA|TRBV14|TRBJ1-4|NA
CASSQDNTRREKLFF
TGTGCCAGCAGCCAAGATAACACTCGCCGGGAAAAACTGTTTTTT
>18|few|TRBV19|TRBJ2-3|TRBD2
CASSPRGSGVGGTDTQYF
TGTGCCAGTAGTCCCCGGGGTAGCGGGGTTGGGGGCACAGATACGCAGTATTTT
>16|NA|TRBV28|TRBJ1-4|NA
CASSLWMGGSNEKLFF
TGTGCCAGCAGTTTATGGATGGGAGGTTCTAATGAAAAACTGTTTTTT
>12|NA|TRBV6-5|TRBJ2-1|NA
CASSWAGREQFF
TGTGCCAGCAGCTGGGCGGGGCGGGAGCAGTTCTTC
>15|NA|TRBV9|TRBJ2-7|NA
CASSLQGTGSYEQYF
TGTGCCAGCAGCCTCCAAGGGACCGGCTCCTACGAGCAGTACTTC
>14|NA|TRBV13|TRBJ2-7|TRBD1
CASSIGDRAAEQYF
TGTGCCAGCAGCATCGGGGACAGGGCGGCCGAGCAGTACTTC
>13|NA|TRBV7-9|TRBJ1-1|NA
CASSLEVNTEAFF
TGTGCCAGCAGCTTAGAAGTGAACACTGAAGCTTTCTTT
>15|NA|TRBV7-2|TRBJ1-6|NA
CASSPGTMYNSPLHF
TGTGCCAGCAGCCCCGGGACCATGTATAATTCACCCCTCCACTTT
>14|NA|TRBV9|TRBJ1-6|NA
CASSPSTFNSPLHF
TGTGCCAGCAGCCCGAGTACCTTCAATTCACCCCTCCACTTT